This T cell receptor (beta chain) was sequenced in a study of blood T cell repertoires in COVID-19. The V end lost 3 bases, the J end lost 2 bases, and 8 bases lay between the germline ends. Germline CDR1 and CDR2: SNHLY and FYNNEI. The CDR3 spans 14 residues. This clone was counted between two and nine times. As processed by the authors: Reference gene primer amplification yielded estimated nucleated cell counts. TCRdb's copy holds only in-frame clones and misses some; the assay was immunoSEQ multiplex PCR. V, J and clone size were drawn from that table, and D and trimming were deduced from the DNA. This sample has almost 100,000 clones, with about 89% found just once.

The V gene is TRBV2, the J gene TRBJ1-5, with D unresolved. The sequence was collected from a man aged 50-59 years with acute or convalescent COVID-19. The material sequenced was peripheral blood. The CDR3 nucleotides are TGTGCCAGCAGTGAGCAGAGGGGCAATCAGCCCCAGCATTTT. It translates to CASSEQRGNQPQHF.